One sample yielded the 17 T cell receptor beta chains listed below, sequenced in a study of blood T cell repertoires in COVID-19 (dated by TCRdb to about 2020). The library was made by the immunoSEQ multiplex PCR assay. Here the immuneACCESS table is served through TCRdb, limited to in-frame sequences with V and J called. Missing clones are a known gap in these copies; in checked studies unresolved V genes cover under half, and the rest lacks a known reason. Recorded for this sample are 210,000 or so clones; 80% of them occurred a single time. The ten largest account for 5.1% of the sample. The specimen sequenced was peripheral blood. Source of these receptors: a human donor in a cohort sampled during active COVID-19.

The genes are TRBV19 and TRBJ2-7, with unresolved D. V lost 5 bases and J lost 2, with 10 bases in between. The CDR3 totals 13 residues. Germline V lookup: CDR1 LNHDA, CDR2 SQIVND (reference sequence). CDR3 in amino acids: CASSPPGPYEQYF. In DNA form, the CDR3 reads TGTGCCAGTAGTCCGCCAGGTCCCTACGAGCAGTACTTC.

The V and J genes are TRBV9 and TRBJ2-2; 8 nucleotides agree with TRBD1. The V gene's germline CDR1 is SGDLS and CDR2 YYNGEE. The CDR3 contains 17 residues. Trimming at V came to 7 bases and at J to 4 bases, leaving 15 bases not matched to a gene. The CDR3 spells CASASFPGGATTGELFF. The CDR3 DNA follows: TGTGCCAGCGCGTCTTTCCCAGGGGGCGCGACCACCGGGGAGCTGTTTTTT.

This chain uses TRBV28 with TRBJ2-1; weak D call: TRBD1 (6 bases). V lost 6 bases and J 7 bases, leaving 19 bases between the germline ends. Germline CDR1 MDHEN, CDR2 SYDVKM. This CDR3 region has 15 residues. CDR3: CASRARDRQGNEQFF. The CDR3 coding sequence is TGTGCCAGCAGGGCAAGGGATCGGCAGGGGAATGAGCAGTTCTTC.

The chain uses TRBV14 and TRBJ1-4, with D unclear. The V end was cut by 0 bases, the J end by 7 bases, with 9 bases between. The CDR3 runs 14 residues. CDR1 is SGHDN, CDR2 FVKESK, per germline. The CDR3 DNA reads TGTGCCAGCAGCCAAGAACTTTCGGGTGAAAAACTGTTTTTT. This sequence encodes CASSQELSGEKLFF.

This chain connects TRBV18 to TRBJ1-5; TRBD1 matches at 9 bases. The V gene's germline CDR1 is KGHSH and CDR2 LQKENI. The CDR3 is 15 residues long. Losses at the gene ends were 2 bases for V and 4 bases for J; bases not matched to a gene: 3. DNA for the CDR3: TGTGCCAGCTCACCAAACAGGGGGCTTAATCAGCCCCAGCATTTT. The encoded protein is CASSPNRGLNQPQHF.

The chain uses TRBV7-3 and TRBJ1-1; D not certain. With 1 base removed from V and 1 base from J, the gap between germline ends came to 7 bases. The CDR3 is 14 amino acids. Looked up from germline, CDR1 is SGHTA and CDR2 is FQGTGA. Here the CDR3 reads CASSLSPGNTEAFF. In DNA form, the CDR3 reads TGTGCCAGCAGCTTAAGCCCAGGGAACACTGAAGCTTTCTTT.

J is TRBJ2-7 and V is TRBV7-2; TRBD1 is a possible D gene (5 bases). The germline CDR1 and CDR2 sequences are SGHTA and FQGNSA. CDR3 length equals 15 residues. The V gene lost 4 bases and the J gene lost 3 bases, with 16 bases spanning the gap. The CDR3 region is CASSSQSRQGYEQYF. CDR3 nucleotide sequence: TGTGCCAGCAGCTCTCAAAGTAGGCAGGGCTACGAGCAGTACTTC.

The V and J genes are TRBV5-4 and TRBJ1-2; 9 bases map to TRBD1. CDR3 length: 15 amino acids. V lost 4 bases, J lost 2 bases, and 6 bases stayed unmatched. From germline, CDR1 is SGHNT and CDR2 YYREEE (reference sequence). The CDR3 spells CASSPNGQGNYGYTF. The CDR3 DNA follows: TGTGCCAGCAGCCCGAACGGACAGGGGAACTATGGCTACACCTTC. The full variable domain, in which reference TRBV5-4 and TRBJ1-2 provide the parts outside the CDR3, is ETGVTQSPTHLIKTRGQQVTLRCSSQSGHNTVSWYQQALGQGPQFIFQYYREEENGRGNFPPRFSGLQFPNYSSELNVNALELDDSALYLCASSPNGQGNYGYTFGSGTRLTVV.

This clone was counted once. The sample contains more than one DNA sequence encoding this CDR3. J is TRBJ2-7 and V is TRBV12-3 or TRBV12-4; the match to TRBD1 covers 10 bases. CDR3 length equals 12 residues. V lost 4 bases and J lost 7; bases outside the gene matches: 1. CDR3 DNA sequence: TGTGCCAGCAGTTGGACAGGGGGGGAGCAGTACTTC. Residues: CASSWTGGEQYF.

This sequence joins TRBV3-1 (or the pseudogene TRBV3-2) and TRBJ2-5; TRBD1 aligns across 7 bases. CDR3 length: 17 residues. In germline, CDR1 is LGHDT, CDR2 YNNKEL (reference sequence). V lost 1 base to trimming and J lost 4 bases; unmatched junction nucleotides: 12. The CDR3 DNA sequence: TGTGCCAGCAGCCAAGCGCAAGGGGGCTTCGCTAGAGAGACCCAGTACTTC. The encoded protein is CASSQAQGGFARETQYF.

The CDR3 sequence is CASSPGGVFGELFF. CDR3 nucleotides: TGTGCCAGTAGTCCAGGGGGCGTATTCGGGGAGCTGTTTTTT. V usage is TRBV19 and J usage is TRBJ2-2; 8 bases align to TRBD1. Trimming at V came to 5 bases and at J to 7 bases, leaving 6 bases not matched to a gene. The CDR3 sequence is 14 residues long. Per germline, CDR1 LNHDA and CDR2 SQIVND (reference sequence).

J is TRBJ1-3 and V is TRBV30; D is undetermined. This CDR3 region has 13 residues. Germline loops: CDR1 GTSNPN, CDR2 SVGIG (reference sequence). V gave up 3 bases and J gave up 3 bases, with 9 bases separating them. The DNA of the CDR3 is TGTGCCTGGAGCCGGACTCTTGGAAACACCATATATTTT. It codes for CAWSRTLGNTIYF.

The V and J genes are TRBV6-5 and TRBJ2-6, with D possibly TRBD1 on 6 matching bases. V was pared by 6 bases and J by 2 bases, with 11 bases between. Germline-derived CDR1 and CDR2 are MNHEY and SVGAGI. The CDR3 covers 15 residues. The CDR3 sequence is CASRPGTTGANVLTF. CDR3 in DNA: TGTGCCAGCAGGCCCGGGACAACTGGGGCCAACGTCCTGACTTTC.

This chain links TRBV6-5 with TRBJ1-5; TRBD1 agrees at 9 bases. The CDR3 is 14 amino acids. Germline lookup yields CDR1 MNHEY and CDR2 SVGAGI. Trimming cost V 5 bases and J 5 bases; bases outside gene matches: 4. DNA of the CDR3: TGTGCCAGCAGTCCGGGACAGGGACATCAGCCCCAGCATTTT. Its translation: CASSPGQGHQPQHF.

The chain combines TRBV10-2 with TRBJ1-1; no reliable D call. This CDR3 is built from 11 residues. Trimming pared 7 bases from V and 4 bases from J, leaving 7 bases between. Per germline, CDR1 WSHSY and CDR2 SAAADI. CDR3 region: CASKSGTEAFF. For the CDR3, the DNA is TGCGCCAGCAAATCAGGCACTGAAGCTTTCTTT.

The chain links TRBV28 to TRBJ2-7; 9 positions match TRBD2. CDR3 length: 15 residues. The V segment lost 1 base and the J segment 6 bases; nucleotides outside the gene matches: 7. Germline-derived CDR1 and CDR2 are MDHEN and SYDVKM. The CDR3 is CASSLSREGGSEQYF. CDR3 coding DNA: TGTGCCAGCAGTTTATCGCGGGAGGGAGGAAGCGAGCAGTACTTC.

The chain is built from TRBV7-8 and TRBJ2-7, with D tentatively TRBD2 (7 bases). Germline V gene lookup returns CDR1 SGHVS and CDR2 FQNEAQ. Trimming left V 0 bases short and J 2 bases short, with 11 bases between. The length of the CDR3 is 15 residues. CDR3 nucleotide sequence: TGTGCCAGCAGCTTAGCACAGGGAGGGCCCTACGAGCAGTACTTC. Its protein is CASSLAQGGPYEQYF.